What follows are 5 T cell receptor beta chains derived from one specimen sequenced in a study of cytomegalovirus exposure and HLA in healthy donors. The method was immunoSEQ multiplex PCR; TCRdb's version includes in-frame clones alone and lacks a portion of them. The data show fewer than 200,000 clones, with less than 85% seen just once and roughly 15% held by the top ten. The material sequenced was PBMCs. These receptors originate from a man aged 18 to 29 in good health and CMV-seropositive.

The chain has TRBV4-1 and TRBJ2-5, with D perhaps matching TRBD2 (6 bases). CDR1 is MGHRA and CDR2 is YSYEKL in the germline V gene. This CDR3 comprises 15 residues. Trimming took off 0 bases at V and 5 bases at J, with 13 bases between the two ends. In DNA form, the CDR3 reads TGCGCCAGCAGCCAAGATGGGACTGCGGGGGAGACCCAGTACTTC. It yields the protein CASSQDGTAGETQYF.

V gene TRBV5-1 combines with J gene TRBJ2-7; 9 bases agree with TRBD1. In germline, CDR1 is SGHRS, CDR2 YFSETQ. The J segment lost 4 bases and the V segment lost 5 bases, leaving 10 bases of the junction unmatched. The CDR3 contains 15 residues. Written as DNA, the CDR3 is TGCGCCAGCAGATTAGACAGGGGGTCTGGGTACGAGCAGTACTTC. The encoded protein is CASRLDRGSGYEQYF.

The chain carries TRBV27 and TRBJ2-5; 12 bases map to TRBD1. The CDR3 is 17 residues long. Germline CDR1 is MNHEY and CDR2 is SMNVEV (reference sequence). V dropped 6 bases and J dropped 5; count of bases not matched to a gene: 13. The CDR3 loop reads CASRRDRGQTGGETQYF. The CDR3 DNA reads TGTGCCAGCAGGAGGGACAGGGGGCAAACTGGTGGGGAGACCCAGTACTTC.

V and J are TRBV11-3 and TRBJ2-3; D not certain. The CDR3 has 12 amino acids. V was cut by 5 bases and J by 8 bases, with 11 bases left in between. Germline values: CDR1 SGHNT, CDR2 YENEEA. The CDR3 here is CASSLPPGTQYF. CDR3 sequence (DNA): TGTGCCAGCAGCCTCCCCCCGGGTACGCAGTATTTT.

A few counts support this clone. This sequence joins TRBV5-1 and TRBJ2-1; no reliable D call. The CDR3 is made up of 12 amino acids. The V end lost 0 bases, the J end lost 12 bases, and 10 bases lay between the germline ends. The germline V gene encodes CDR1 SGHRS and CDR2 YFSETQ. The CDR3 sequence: CASSLDSSRQFF. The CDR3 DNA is TGCGCCAGCAGCTTGGACAGTTCAAGGCAGTTCTTC.